The 19 T cell receptor beta chains below all came from one sample that was sequenced in a study of shared clonotypes between healthy human individuals. Using immunoSEQ multiplex PCR, the repertoire was profiled, and TCRdb retains in-frame clones only, with some absent. The repertoire consists of some 2 million clones, with 95% occurring once and the leading ten covering 0.1% to 0.15%. Material for sequencing was naive CD4+ T cells sorted from blood. This sample's subset: CD45RA+ positively selected. Source of these receptors: a man between 18 and 29 years old in good health.

This clone was recorded once. Compared with germline, one end of the junction differs, possibly owing to a read error. The V call is TRBV30, the J call TRBJ2-7; D might be TRBD1 (6 bases). Germline CDR1 and CDR2: GTSNPN and SVGIG (reference sequence). There are 13 residues in the CDR3. The CDR3 reads CAWSGGPPYEQHF. The CDR3 bases are TGTGCCTGGAGTGGGGGGCCCCCTTACGAGCAGCACTTC.

A remark on this clone: At one of its ends the junction is not consistent with the germline gene, which may arise from a read error. V is TRBV7-7 and J is TRBJ2-5; D is possibly TRBD1 (6 bases). This CDR3 spans 14 amino acids. Germline V gene sequence: CDR1 SSHAT, CDR2 FNYEAQ (reference sequence). The CDR3 nucleotides read TGTGCTAGCAGCCAGACAACAGGGACGGAGACCCAGTACTTC. It translates to CASSQTTGTETQYF.

CDR3 DNA: TGTGCCAGCAGCCCACCGGGACAGCCGCGCTATGGCTACACCTTC. Amino acids: CASSPPGQPRYGYTF. This sequence joins TRBV6-1 and TRBJ1-2, with 7 bases that match TRBD1. The CDR3 has 15 residues. With V trimmed by 6 bases and J by 4 bases, 11 bases remained unmatched. The V gene's germline CDR1 is MNHNS and CDR2 SASEGT.

This sequence joins TRBV28 and TRBJ2-6, with 7 nucleotides matching TRBD1. This CDR3 is 18 amino acids long. Trimming took 5 bases from V and 0 from J; bases not matched to a gene: 10. Germline CDR1 and CDR2: MDHEN and SYDVKM. The CDR3 region is CASSPPDRRNSGANVLTF. The CDR3 DNA reads TGTGCCAGCAGTCCCCCGGACAGGCGAAACTCTGGGGCCAACGTCCTGACTTTC.

The J gene is TRBJ2-4, the V gene TRBV25-1, with 16 bases fitting TRBD2. Germline V gene lookup returns CDR1 MGHDK and CDR2 SYGVNS. The CDR3 extends over 17 amino acids. V lost 7 bases, J lost 0 bases, and 3 bases stayed unmatched. The DNA of the CDR3 is TGTGCCAGCATGGGACTAGCGGGGGGGCCAGCCAAAAACATTCAGTACTTC. Its translation: CASMGLAGGPAKNIQYF.

The chain joins TRBV30 to TRBJ1-6; D not certain. V dropped 6 bases and J dropped 4 bases, with 16 bases sitting between them. Per germline, CDR1 GTSNPN and CDR2 SVGIG (reference sequence). There are 15 residues in the CDR3. CDR3 DNA: TGTGCCTGCCAACCGGAGGATAGTTATAATTCACCCCTCCACTTT. Translating gives CACQPEDSYNSPLHF.

The chain carries TRBV29-1 and TRBJ2-3; D is uncertain. The CDR3 sequence is 13 residues long. V lost 6 bases, J lost 5 bases, and 15 bases lay in between. The V gene's germline CDR1 is SQVTM and CDR2 ANQGSEA. The CDR3: CSVPGATRDTQYF. As DNA, the CDR3 is TGCAGCGTCCCTGGCGCTACGCGAGATACGCAGTATTTT.

This sequence joins TRBV5-1 and TRBJ2-1; D not certain. CDR3 length: 14 residues. Looked up from germline, CDR1 is SGHRS and CDR2 is YFSETQ. V was shortened by 1 base and J by 7 bases, with 12 bases between the two germline ends. The CDR3 sequence: CASSLYLAPNEQFF. The CDR3, as DNA: TGCGCCAGCAGCTTGTATTTAGCCCCGAATGAGCAGTTCTTC.

This chain connects TRBV9 to TRBJ1-4; D remains ambiguous. The CDR3 has 15 residues. Trimming removed 0 bases from V and 4 bases from J, with 10 bases in between. CDR1 SGDLS and CDR2 YYNGEE come from the germline V gene. The CDR3 region has the DNA TGTGCCAGCAGCGTAGGATCACCAATTAATGAAAAACTGTTTTTT. Its protein is CASSVGSPINEKLFF.

The chain couples TRBV6-6 to TRBJ1-5; 10 bases match TRBD1. Germline lookup yields CDR1 MNHNY and CDR2 SVGAGI (reference sequence). The V and J ends lost 5 bases and 8 bases, in that order; junction bases with no gene match: 6. The length of the CDR3 is 14 residues. CDR3 in amino acids: CASSTTGGKEPQHF. The CDR3 DNA sequence: TGTGCCAGCAGTACGACAGGGGGCAAGGAGCCCCAGCATTTT.

The chain is built from TRBV2 and TRBJ2-3; D gene ambiguous. CDR3 length equals 16 residues. Germline V lookup: CDR1 SNHLY, CDR2 FYNNEI. V lost 1 base, J lost 2 bases, and 13 bases lay in between. The CDR3 DNA sequence: TGTGCCAGCAGTGAAGATCGCGGCGGAATCACAGATACGCAGTATTTT. Amino acid sequence: CASSEDRGGITDTQYF.

The rearrangement joins TRBV7-8 to TRBJ2-2; D ambiguous. The CDR3 consists of 16 residues. V lost 2 bases and J 2 bases, leaving 12 bases between the germline ends. Germline values: CDR1 SGHVS, CDR2 FQNEAQ. The CDR3 DNA follows: TGTGCCAGCAGCTTACGGTCCTACCTAAACACCGGGGAGCTGTTTTTT. It is translated as CASSLRSYLNTGELFF.

The chain couples TRBV5-6 to TRBJ1-3, with 8 bases aligning to TRBD1. This CDR3 region has 14 residues. In germline, CDR1 is SGHDT, CDR2 YYEEEE. V was clipped by 4 bases and J by 4 bases; unmatched bases: 4. The CDR3 is CASSRDRIGNTIYF. CDR3 DNA sequence: TGTGCCAGCAGCCGGGACAGGATCGGAAACACCATATATTTT.

This chain links TRBV5-1 with TRBJ2-5; perhaps TRBD1 as D (5 bases). There are 15 residues in the CDR3. From germline, CDR1 is SGHRS and CDR2 YFSETQ. The V and J ends lost 2 bases and 0 bases respectively, with 11 bases between them. CDR3 DNA sequence: TGCGCCAGCAGCTTCGGCGACAGATACCAAGAGACCCAGTACTTC. Protein sequence: CASSFGDRYQETQYF. Using reference TRBV5-1 and TRBJ2-5 for the parts outside the CDR3, the full variable domain is KAGVTQTPRYLIKTRGQQVTLSCSPISGHRSVSWYQQTPGQGLQFLFEYFSETQRNKGNFPGRFSGRQFSNSRSEMNVSTLELGDSALYLCASSFGDRYQETQYFGPGTRLLVL.

Turning to this clone: A clone one base away is much larger, so this may be a read error. The chain uses TRBV5-6 and TRBJ1-5, with a possible D match to TRBD1 (6 bases). Trimming took 2 bases from V and 4 from J, leaving 10 bases between them. The CDR3 is made up of 14 amino acids. Germline loops: CDR1 SGHDT, CDR2 YYEEEE. CDR3: CASSLSRGNQPQHF. As DNA, the CDR3 is TGTGCCAGCAGCTTAAGCAGGGGTAATCAGCCCCAGCATTTT.

The rearrangement links TRBV10-3 to TRBJ1-4; D unresolved. The V gene lost 4 bases and the J gene lost 1 base, with 7 bases spanning the gap. The CDR3 extends over 14 amino acids. The germline V gene has CDR1 ENHRY and CDR2 SYGVKD. In nucleotides, the CDR3 is TGTGCCATCAGTGTAAGCGGAACTAATGAAAAACTGTTTTTT. This sequence encodes CAISVSGTNEKLFF.

This sequence joins TRBV10-1 and TRBJ2-1; 7 positions agree with TRBD2. V was clipped by 3 bases and J by 5 bases; unmatched bases: 10. Germline V lookup: CDR1 WNHNN, CDR2 SYGVQD (reference sequence). This CDR3 comprises 16 residues. The CDR3 spells CASSEASGLRDNEQFF. CDR3 coding DNA: TGCGCCAGCAGTGAAGCTAGCGGCCTCAGAGACAATGAGCAGTTCTTC.

The chain joins TRBV7-2 to TRBJ1-3; 7 bases are shared with TRBD1. The V gene's germline CDR1 is SGHTA and CDR2 FQGNSA. The CDR3 length is 14 residues. Trimming at V came to 6 bases and at J to 4 bases, leaving 6 bases not matched to a gene. The CDR3 region is CASSIGQVGNTIYF. In nucleotides, the CDR3 is TGTGCCAGCAGTATCGGACAGGTCGGAAACACCATATATTTT.

Concerning this clone itself: A much more abundant neighbour one base away suggests this may be a read error. Here the CDR3 omits its conserved ending phenylalanine or tryptophan, so a read error is the likely source. The V gene is TRBV2, the J gene TRBJ1-5, with 9 positions matching TRBD1. CDR3 length: 16 amino acids. CDR1 SNHLY and CDR2 FYNNEI come from the germline V gene. After removal of 5 bases from V and 0 bases from J, the junction contained 5 bases not matched to a gene. CDR3 loop: CASSWTGENSNQPQHL. CDR3 in DNA: TGTGCCAGCAGTTGGACAGGGGAGAATAGCAATCAGCCCCAGCATCTT.